What follows describes a single T cell receptor beta chain. Germline values: CDR1 MDHEN, CDR2 SYDVKM. Between the trimmed V and J ends, which lost 6 bases and 2 bases, there was a span of 10 bases. CDR3 length: 13 residues. The data stem from a study of blood T cell repertoires in COVID-19. About the study: Specimens from acute and convalescent COVID-19 originated in the United States, Italy and Spain. Sources were T cells, B-cell-depleted T cells, or PBMCs; the material itself was cDNA or gDNA.

Per the study methods: Amplified reference gene primers provided the basis for estimating nucleated cell counts. Profiled with immunoSEQ multiplex PCR; TCRdb holds only in-frame clones, not every one. V and J calls and clone size are as listed in that table; D and trimming were resolved from the DNA. The sample holds 81,000 or so clones, around four fifths seen once. The rearrangement joins TRBV28 to TRBJ1-2; TRBD1 is a possible D gene (5 bases). The sequenced sample was peripheral blood. This TCR was recovered from a woman aged 65 to 85 with active or convalescent COVID-19. CDR3 nucleotide sequence: TGTGCCAGCAGAAAAGACAGAAACTATGGCTACACCTTC. This gives the protein CASRKDRNYGYTF.